This record looks at one T cell receptor (beta chain) sequence and its context. Antigen: not known. V was shortened by 0 bases and J by 5 bases, with 14 bases between the two germline ends. Germline V gene data show CDR1 as SGHRS and CDR2 as YFSETQ. This CDR3 is 15 amino acids long. Every patient had mismatch repair deficiency by PCR or immunohistochemistry. The TCR-sequenced patients were a few responders to pembrolizumab. TCRdb keeps only in-frame clones here, not all; method: immunoSEQ multiplex PCR. Found here are fewer than 50,000 clones, 79% of them singletons; the top ten hold approximately 24%. The sample originates from a study of PD-1 blockade in mismatch repair-deficient tumors. Overall study findings and caveats: Tumor-resident clones, often absent from pretreatment blood, expanded after pembrolizumab and then contracted.

The chain combines TRBV5-1 with TRBJ1-1; D remains unclear. Specimen: peripheral blood, collected 4 weeks after starting pembrolizumab. This receptor was taken from an adult with mismatch repair-deficient cancer. The CDR3 spells CASSLASGGSTEAFF. CDR3 bases: TGCGCCAGCAGCTTGGCATCGGGCGGTAGTACTGAAGCTTTCTTT.